This TCR beta chain was recovered during a study of blood T cell repertoires in COVID-19 (dated by TCRdb to 2020 to 2021). For context, the study as a whole: Collaborator samples came from the United States, Italy and Spain and covered acute and convalescent phases of COVID-19. The material from the prospective study consisted of cDNA or gDNA derived from T cells, B-cell-depleted T cells, or PBMCs. The dataset comprised deeply sampled blood TCRbeta repertoires from subjects exposed to, actively infected with, or recovered from COVID-19. A freely available public database, intended as a resource for researchers studying the immune response to SARS-CoV-2, is where the repertoires were released. The samples were drawn from the first 160 participants of the ongoing ImmuneRACE study and from over a thousand subjects provided by 6 global collaborators. The sample metadata nearly always contained a de-identified subject ID, COVID-19 status, age in years and sex. HLA class I and class II types, where available, came from metadata supplied by the sample provider rather than from assay-based typing.

The germline V gene yields SNHLY for CDR1 and FYNNEI for CDR2. Deletion took 9 bases off V and 5 bases off J, with a span of 19 bases between the germline ends. The CDR3 runs 14 amino acids, cysteine and phenylalanine included. The CDR3 DNA has 42 bases and is translated from base 1. Participants in the prospective study were aged roughly 18 to 89 years, lived in over 20 United States geographic areas, and enrolled through a virtual design. In the prospective study, participants were assigned to cohorts based on the clinical history participants reported in a screening survey and a study questionnaire. Exposed participants had been in contact with someone with a PCR-confirmed or clinician-diagnosed COVID-19 case within 2 weeks of study entry. Mobile phlebotomists in the prospective study collected whole blood, serum and a nasopharyngeal or oropharyngeal swab from every participant. Prospective study participants could optionally give additional blood draws and questionnaires over an approximately 2-month period. Prospective study blood samples were shipped either frozen or at room temperature before DNA extraction.

Of note for this clone: It has no known antigen specificity. Within one base of it there is no much larger clone, and no base qualities were kept.

TCRbeta CDR3 regions were amplified from genomic DNA using the immunoSEQ Assay, a bias-controlled multiplex PCR. Per the original workflow: The number of nucleated cells in each sample was estimated from the amplification of reference gene primers within the assay. To quantify the absolute abundance of each unique TCRbeta CDR3 rearrangement, sequence reads were collapsed and filtered. For each sample, productive Simpson clonality was calculated as the square root of Simpson's diversity index over productive rearrangements. In TCRdb, the immuneACCESS table is reduced to in-frame sequences with V and J assigned. These tables do not hold every clone; where another copy was compared, an unresolved V gene accounts for under half, and the others remain unexplained. V, J and clone size derive from that table, while D and trimming were established from the DNA sequence. The sample table contains over 200,000 clones; only one count was recorded for around 89% of them. About 16% of the sample is taken by the ten largest.

The full study reports these points: Clinical and demographic metadata were provided uncurated, with the amount varying by source and participant.

Sequenced input: PBMCs or T cells enriched from blood (not recorded which). The sequence was obtained from a man under 40 who had been exposed to COVID-19. The V and J segments used are TRBV2 and TRBJ1-1, with TRBD1 as a weak D call on 6 bases. The DNA reads TGTGCCAGTATCGGGCAGGGGACCGGGACTGAAGCTTTCTTT. Its product reads: CASIGQGTGTEAFF.